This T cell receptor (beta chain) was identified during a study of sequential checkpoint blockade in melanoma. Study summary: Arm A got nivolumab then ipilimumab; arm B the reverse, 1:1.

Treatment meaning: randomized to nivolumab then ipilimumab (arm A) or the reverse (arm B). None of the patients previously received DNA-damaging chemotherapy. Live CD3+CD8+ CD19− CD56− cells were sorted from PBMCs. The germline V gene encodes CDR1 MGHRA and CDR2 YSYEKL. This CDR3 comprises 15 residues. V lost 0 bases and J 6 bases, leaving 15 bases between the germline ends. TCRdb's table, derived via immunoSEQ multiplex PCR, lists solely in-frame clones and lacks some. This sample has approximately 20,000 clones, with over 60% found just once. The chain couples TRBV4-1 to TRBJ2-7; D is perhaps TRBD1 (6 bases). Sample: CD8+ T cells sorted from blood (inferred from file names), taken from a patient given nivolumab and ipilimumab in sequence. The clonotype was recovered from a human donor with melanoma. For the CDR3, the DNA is TGCGCCAGCAGCCAAGAGCCAGGGGTAACGGGCGAGCAGTACTTC. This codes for CASSQEPGVTGEQYF.